This note documents a single T cell receptor (beta chain) sequence. These data originate in a study of STAT5B mutations in CD4+ large granular lymphocyte leukemia. This CDR3 has 15 residues. V shed 2 bases and J shed 3 bases, with 14 bases lying between them. Germline V gene sequence: CDR1 SGHNT, CDR2 YENEEA. The table came from immunoSEQ multiplex PCR; TCRdb's copy has only in-frame clones and leaves some out. The sample includes 40,000 to 55,000 clones, about 86% of them seen just once. The sequencing sample was made of CD4+ T cells from blood buffy coats. This rearrangement joins TRBV11-3 to TRBJ2-7, with a tentative D call TRBD2 (6 bases). The sequence was obtained from a human donor in good health. Here the CDR3 reads CASSLLGQDYYEQYF. The CDR3, as DNA: TGTGCCAGCAGCTTATTAGGCCAGGACTACTACGAGCAGTACTTC.